A single sample gave rise to the 17 T cell receptor beta chains below, sequenced in a study of human T cells and chemical hapten exposure. TCRdb ran MiXCR on the RACE reads and lists one entry per CDR3 protein. Here the sample spans approximately 100,000 distinct CDR3 sequences, roughly 9% being singletons. Noted time point: patch test 2, 6 weeks after DPC sensitization. Treatment meaning: therapeutic diphenylcyclopropenone sensitization with weekly scalp DPC. The specimen comprised whole blood, sampled in connection with sensitization to the hapten diphenylcyclopropenone (DPC). Every receptor here comes from a woman aged 40 to 50 with alopecia areata. Some clones in this sample may be carry-over from other donors' samples.

J is TRBJ1-5 and V is TRBV30; D gene ambiguous. The CDR3 is 15 residues long. Germline CDR1 reads GTSNPN; CDR2 reads SVGIG (reference sequence). V dropped 0 bases and J dropped 7 bases, with 16 bases sitting between them. CDR3 nucleotides: TGTGCCTGGAGTGTACGGAGTCTTAGGGCCCAGCCCCAGCATTTT. Residues: CAWSVRSLRAQPQHF.

This clonotype was detected only a few times. The V and J genes are TRBV11-2 and TRBJ2-1; 12 bases map to TRBD2. CDR3 size: 15 residues. Germline V gene data show CDR1 as SGHAT and CDR2 as FQNNGV. The J segment lost 7 bases and the V segment lost 3 bases, leaving 4 bases of the junction unmatched. The CDR3 sequence is CASSFPGLAGNEQFF. CDR3 DNA sequence: TGTGCCAGCAGCTTTCCAGGACTAGCGGGGAATGAGCAGTTCTTC.

This clonotype was observed a few times. V usage is TRBV11-2 and J usage is TRBJ1-6; 11 nucleotides agree with TRBD1. Per the germline V gene, CDR1 is SGHAT and CDR2 is FQNNGV. The CDR3 loop spans 15 amino acids. The ends lost 5 bases at V and 7 bases at J; junction bases unmatched: 4. CDR3 amino acids: CASSPGTGGNSPLHF. DNA of the CDR3: TGTGCCAGCAGCCCAGGGACAGGGGGGAATTCACCCCTCCACTTT. The variable domain in full, completed from reference TRBV11-2 and TRBJ1-6, reads EAGVAQSPRYKIIEKRQSVAFWCNPISGHATLYWYQQILGQGPKLLIQFQNNGVVDDSQLPKDRFSAERLKGVDSTLKIQPAKLEDSAVYLCASSPGTGGNSPLHFGNGTRLTVT.

This clonotype was observed at least ten times. The V and J genes are TRBV5-4 and TRBJ2-2; D is uncertain. V lost 0 bases, J lost 2 bases, and 5 bases lay in between. Germline CDR1 and CDR2: SGHNT and YYREEE (reference sequence). The CDR3 spans 14 residues. The CDR3 DNA sequence: TGTGCCAGCAGCTTGGTACAAAACACCGGGGAGCTGTTTTTT. Translation: CASSLVQNTGELFF.

This clonotype occurred a few times. For the CDR3, the DNA is TGCGCCAGCAGCCCACTCACCGGGATAGAACGCTACGAGCAGTACTTC. Protein: CASSPLTGIERYEQYF. This rearrangement joins TRBV5-1 to TRBJ2-7, with D tentatively TRBD2 (5 bases). V dropped 4 bases and J dropped 3 bases, with 20 bases sitting between them. This CDR3 spans 16 amino acids. Germline V lookup: CDR1 SGHRS, CDR2 YFSETQ.

This clonotype was seen many times. V and J are TRBV27 and TRBJ2-7, with a weak D call TRBD1 (6 bases). V was pared by 2 bases and J by 2 bases, with 22 bases between. The germline CDR1 and CDR2 sequences are MNHEY and SMNVEV (reference sequence). The CDR3 consists of 18 residues. The CDR3 bases are TGTGCCAGCAGTTTAGGGGTTAGGGGCCAGGGGCTTCCCTACGAGCAGTACTTC. Translating it yields CASSLGVRGQGLPYEQYF.

In its sample, this clonotype was seen many times. V and J are TRBV7-2 and TRBJ2-1; 7 bases line up with TRBD1. The germline V gene encodes CDR1 SGHTA and CDR2 FQGNSA. The CDR3 loop spans 14 amino acids. Germline trimming cut 5 bases from V and 5 bases from J; bases unmatched to any gene: 6. The CDR3 region is CASSHRDRNNEQFF. CDR3 sequence (DNA): TGTGCCAGCAGCCACCGGGACAGAAACAATGAGCAGTTCTTC.

This clonotype showed up just a few times. The chain is built from TRBV7-2 and TRBJ2-5, with 7 bases identical to TRBD1. From germline, CDR1 is SGHTA and CDR2 FQGNSA. There are 17 residues in the CDR3. With V trimmed by 1 base and J by 1 base, 9 bases remained unmatched. The CDR3: CASSLVGTGALQETQYF. The CDR3 DNA sequence: TGTGCCAGCAGCTTAGTAGGCACAGGGGCCCTCCAAGAGACCCAGTACTTC. The full variable domain, rest sourced from reference TRBV7-2 and TRBJ2-5, is GAGVSQSPSNKVTEKGKDVELRCDPISGHTALYWYRQSLGQGLEFLIYFQGNSAPDKSGLPSDRFSAERTGGSVSTLTIQRTQQEDSAVYLCASSLVGTGALQETQYFGPGTRLLVL.

The V and J genes are TRBV3-1 and TRBJ1-4; D is undetermined. Germline CDR1 and CDR2: LGHDT and YNNKEL (reference sequence). V shed 0 bases and J shed 6 bases, with 8 bases lying between them. The CDR3 has 14 residues. The CDR3 reads CASSQDGRHEKLFF. In nucleotides, the CDR3 is TGTGCCAGCAGCCAAGACGGCCGCCATGAAAAACTGTTTTTT.

This clonotype was counted many times. The rearrangement links TRBV18 to TRBJ1-2; D not resolved. This CDR3 spans 14 amino acids. V shed 2 bases and J shed 4 bases, with 11 bases lying between them. Germline assignment: CDR1 KGHSH and CDR2 LQKENI. CDR3 residues: CASSPTEKAYGYTF. CDR3 DNA sequence: TGTGCCAGCTCACCAACGGAGAAGGCCTATGGCTACACCTTC.

This chain's CDR3 is CASSYLAGGRDTQYF. CDR3 nucleotide sequence: TGTGCCAGCAGTTACCTGGCGGGGGGGCGGGATACGCAGTATTTT. This rearrangement joins TRBV6-6 to TRBJ2-3, with 9 bases fitting TRBD2. With V trimmed by 2 bases and J by 6 bases, 6 bases remained unmatched. The CDR3 consists of 15 residues. CDR1 is MNHNY, CDR2 SVGAGI, per germline (reference sequence).

This clonotype was found a few times. The V gene is TRBV21-1, the J gene TRBJ1-2; TRBD1, the D gene given by the table, was not confirmed from the DNA. TRBV21-1 is annotated as a pseudogene. The CDR3 extends over 14 amino acids. DNA of the CDR3: TGTGCCAGCAGCACGGGACAGGGACGGTATGGCTACACCTTC. Residues: CASSTGQGRYGYTF.

This clonotype was picked up many times. The DNA for the CDR3 is TGTGCCAGCAGCTCCGTTACTATTGGCTACACCTTC. It codes for CASSSVTIGYTF. The rearrangement links TRBV7-9 to TRBJ1-2; unclear D gene. CDR1 and CDR2 from the germline V gene are SEHNR and FQNEAQ (reference sequence). The CDR3 contains 12 residues. V was clipped by 4 bases and J by 7 bases, with 10 bases between them.

As DNA, the CDR3 is TGCAGTGCTCCCCCCCGGGGCGCTTACTCACCCCTCCACTTT. Protein product: CSAPPRGAYSPLHF. The J gene is TRBJ1-6, the V gene TRBV20-1; weak D call: TRBD1 (5 bases). In germline, CDR1 is DFQATT, CDR2 SNEGSKA (reference sequence). Trimming took off 5 bases at V and 10 bases at J, with 18 bases between the two ends. The CDR3 runs 14 residues.

This clonotype was recorded at least ten times. The V and J genes are TRBV10-1 and TRBJ2-1; 8 nucleotides align to TRBD2. Per germline, CDR1 WNHNN and CDR2 SYGVQD (reference sequence). The CDR3 is made up of 15 amino acids. V lost 5 bases, J lost 2 bases, and 5 bases stayed unmatched. In DNA form, the CDR3 reads TGCGCCAGCAGTCCGCTAGCGGGTGCCTACAATGAGCAGTTCTTC. Translating gives CASSPLAGAYNEQFF.

This clonotype was seen repeatedly, ten times or more. The chain uses TRBV11-2 and TRBJ2-5, with D unclear. The CDR3 runs to 13 residues. Germline V gene sequence: CDR1 SGHAT, CDR2 FQNNGV. Trimming left V 0 bases short and J 8 bases short, with 10 bases between. This CDR3 reads CASSLEVASTQYF. For the CDR3, the DNA is TGTGCCAGCAGCTTAGAAGTAGCAAGCACCCAGTACTTC.

This clonotype has at least ten counts. The chain uses TRBV29-1 and TRBJ2-5, with 9 bases aligning to TRBD1. Losses at the gene ends were 7 bases for V and 5 bases for J; bases not matched to a gene: 8. CDR1 and CDR2 from the germline V gene are SQVTM and ANQGSEA. This CDR3 is built from 13 residues. The CDR3 here is CSGTGGEMETQYF. DNA for the CDR3: TGCAGCGGTACAGGGGGCGAGATGGAGACCCAGTACTTC.